The source of this T cell receptor (beta chain) is a study of blood T cells in healthy people across ages. Alongside a J-beta primer mix, a sample-barcoded 5' primer served in a second PCR lasting roughly 6 to 11 cycles. TCRdb reanalysed the 5' RACE reads using MiXCR and keeps one entry per CDR3 protein. The profile shows 1.5 million to 2 million distinct CDR3 sequences, over 25% of them singletons. Turning to this clonotype: Relative to the germline gene, one junction end is altered; a read error may explain this.

This CDR3 is built from 12 residues. The germline CDR1 and CDR2 sequences are MNHEY and SVGAGI. Sequencing was carried out using blood. The TCR comes from a woman under 40 in good health. This chain connects TRBV6-5 to TRBJ1-4, with D unclear. The CDR3 loop is CANSCGGEKLFF. CDR3 nucleotide sequence: TGTGCCAACAGTTGCGGAGGGGAAAAACTGTTTTTT.